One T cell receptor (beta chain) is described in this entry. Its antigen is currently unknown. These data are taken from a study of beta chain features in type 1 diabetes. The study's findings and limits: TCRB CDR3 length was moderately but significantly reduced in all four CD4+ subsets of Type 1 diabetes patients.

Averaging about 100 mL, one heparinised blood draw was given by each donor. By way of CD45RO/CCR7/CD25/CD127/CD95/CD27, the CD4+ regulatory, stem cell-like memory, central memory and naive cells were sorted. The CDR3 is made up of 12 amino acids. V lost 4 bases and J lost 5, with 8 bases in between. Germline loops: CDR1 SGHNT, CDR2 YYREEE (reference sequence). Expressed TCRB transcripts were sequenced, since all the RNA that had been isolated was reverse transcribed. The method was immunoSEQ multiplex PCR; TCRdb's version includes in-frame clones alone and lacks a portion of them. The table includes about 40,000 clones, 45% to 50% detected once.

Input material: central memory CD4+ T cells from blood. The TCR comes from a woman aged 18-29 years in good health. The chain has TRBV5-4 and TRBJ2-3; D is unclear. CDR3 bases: TGTGCCAGCAGCAAGCCGGGAGATACGCAGTATTTT. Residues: CASSKPGDTQYF.